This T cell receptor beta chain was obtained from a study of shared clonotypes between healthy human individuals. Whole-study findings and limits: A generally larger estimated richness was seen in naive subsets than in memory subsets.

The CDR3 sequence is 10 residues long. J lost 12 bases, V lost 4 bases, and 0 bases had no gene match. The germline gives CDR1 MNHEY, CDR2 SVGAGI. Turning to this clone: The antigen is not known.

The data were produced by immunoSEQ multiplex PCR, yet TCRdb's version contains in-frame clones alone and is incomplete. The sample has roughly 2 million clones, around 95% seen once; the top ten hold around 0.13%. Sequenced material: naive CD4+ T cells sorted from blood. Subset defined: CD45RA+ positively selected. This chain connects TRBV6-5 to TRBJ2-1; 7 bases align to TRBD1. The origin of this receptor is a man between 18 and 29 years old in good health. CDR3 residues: CASSWTGQFF. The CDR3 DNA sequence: TGTGCCAGCAGTTGGACAGGGCAGTTCTTC.